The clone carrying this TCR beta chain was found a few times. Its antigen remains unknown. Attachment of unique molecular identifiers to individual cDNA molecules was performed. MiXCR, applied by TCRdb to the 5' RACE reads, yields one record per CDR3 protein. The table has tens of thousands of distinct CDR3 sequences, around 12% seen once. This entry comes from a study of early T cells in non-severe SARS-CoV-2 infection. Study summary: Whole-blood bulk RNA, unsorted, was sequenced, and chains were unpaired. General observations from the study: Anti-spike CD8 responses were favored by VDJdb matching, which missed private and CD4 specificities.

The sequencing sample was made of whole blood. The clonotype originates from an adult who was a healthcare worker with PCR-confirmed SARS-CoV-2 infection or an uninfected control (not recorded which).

CDR3 sequence: CSARDLMRGSAGAKDTQYF. CDR3 bases: TGCAGTGCTAGAGATCTCATGAGGGGTTCAGCGGGGGCGAAAGATACGCAGTATTTT. This sequence joins TRBV20-1 and TRBJ2-3; TRBD2 aligns across 8 bases. V shed 0 bases, J shed 5 bases, and the junction held 19 bases outside the gene matches. Germline CDR1 reads DFQATT; CDR2 reads SNEGSKA (reference sequence). The CDR3 has 19 residues.